The 4 T cell receptor beta chains given below trace back to one sample, sequenced in a study of response to subunit inactivated influenza vaccine. TCRdb re-called the RT-PCR reads through MiXCR, storing one row per CDR3 protein. This sample has about 500,000 distinct CDR3 sequences, with 10% to 15% found just once. The source was PBMCs from blood, collected 40 to 50 days after vaccination. The receptors were sampled from a man aged 45-60 years who received an inactivated influenza vaccine.

In this sample, this clonotype turned up many times. V is TRBV12-3 or TRBV12-4 and J is TRBJ1-1; the D gene is possibly TRBD1 (5 bases). The CDR3 spans 13 residues. The ends were cut back, 3 bases at V and 6 bases at J, with 11 bases in the middle. In DNA form, the CDR3 reads TGTGCCAGCAGTTTTTTGGAGGGGTCTGAAGCTTTCTTT. As protein: CASSFLEGSEAFF.

This chain joins TRBV12-3 or TRBV12-4 and TRBJ2-1; 9 positions match TRBD1. V shed 5 bases and J 2 bases; nucleotides not matched to a gene: 7. The CDR3 spans 16 residues. CDR3: CASSPHRDRAYNEQFF. Written as DNA, the CDR3 is TGTGCCAGCAGTCCCCACCGGGACAGGGCCTACAATGAGCAGTTCTTC.

This clonotype has a handful of counts. This chain links TRBV9 with TRBJ2-3; D may be TRBD1 or TRBD2 (5 bases each). Germline CDR1 is SGDLS and CDR2 is YYNGEE. The CDR3 spans 14 residues. V was clipped by 2 bases and J by 2 bases, with 9 bases between them. CDR3 loop: CASSVGTVTDTQYF. For the CDR3, the DNA is TGTGCCAGCAGCGTCGGGACCGTCACAGATACGCAGTATTTT.

This clonotype was seen a few times. V usage is TRBV5-1 and J usage is TRBJ2-3; perhaps TRBD2 as D (5 bases). V gave up 0 bases and J gave up 11 bases, with 19 bases separating them. Germline V CDR1 and CDR2: SGHRS, YFSETQ. The CDR3 is 15 residues long. The CDR3 reads CASSLAEGYPGEQYF. In nucleotides, the CDR3 is TGCGCCAGCAGCTTGGCCGAGGGCTACCCCGGAGAGCAGTATTTT.